Below are 2 T cell receptor beta chains sequenced from a single sample in a study of T cell responses to AZD1222 COVID-19 vaccine (dated by TCRdb to the early 2020s). The time point label, as the study defines it: baseline before first vaccination. The library was prepared using the immunoSEQ multiplex PCR assay. TCRdb's version of the immuneACCESS table is confined to in-frame rearrangements and falls short of the full clone set. An unresolved V gene accounts for under half of the shortfall where checked; the remainder is of unknown origin. Recorded for this sample are more than 75,000 clones; approximately 90% of them occurred a single time. The ten largest clones capture 6% to 8% of the sample. This material consisted of peripheral blood, taken on day 0 of AZD1222 vaccination. All receptors come from an adult in good health.

This sequence joins TRBV6-5 and TRBJ2-3; 9 nucleotides line up with TRBD1. Trimming removed 4 bases from V and 3 bases from J; junction bases left unmatched: 5. The CDR3 has 15 amino acids. CDR1 is MNHEY and CDR2 is SVGAGI in the germline V gene. CDR3 in amino acids: CASSFWTGVTDTQYF. The CDR3, as DNA: TGTGCCAGCAGTTTCTGGACAGGGGTGACAGATACGCAGTATTTT.

The chain carries TRBV5-1 and TRBJ1-4; D is uncertain. V was pared by 1 base and J by 0 bases, with 4 bases between. CDR3 length equals 14 residues. Germline V gives CDR1 SGHRS, CDR2 YFSETQ. This CDR3 reads CASSLSSTNEKLFF. The CDR3 DNA is TGCGCCAGCAGCTTGTCTTCAACTAATGAAAAACTGTTTTTT.